The clone carrying this T cell receptor (beta chain) was seen more than once but under ten times. What it binds is unknown. The CDR3 regions of TCR beta were amplified from RNA transcripts. HTBI primers were used for first-round RT-PCR of the TCR CDR3. One entry per CDR3 protein, called by TCRdb with MiXCR from the multiplex PCR reads. The sample shows more than 500,000 distinct CDR3 sequences, around 15% of them seen only once. The data are from a study of T cells in Graves' hyperthyroidism and ophthalmopathy. The study, taken as a whole, reports: A model of 13 V-J pairs discriminated ophthalmopathy from stable hyperthyroidism.

From germline, CDR1 is SNHLY and CDR2 FYNNEI. The ends lost 7 bases at V and 2 bases at J; junction bases unmatched: 19. This CDR3 region has 20 residues. Exclusion of patients followed from uncontrolled infection, other autoimmune disease, pregnancy or lactation. The rearrangement links TRBV2 to TRBJ2-1; the match to TRBD2 covers 11 bases. The receptor was derived from a woman in her twenties or thirties with Graves' ophthalmopathy. Sequencing used blood. CDR3: CASIAAGTSGNWAPYNEQFF. For the CDR3, the DNA is TGTGCCAGCATCGCGGCGGGGACTAGCGGTAATTGGGCACCCTACAATGAGCAGTTCTTC.